The source of this T cell receptor beta chain is a study of blood T cells in healthy people across ages. The wider study: Per two T cells, about one barcoded beta molecule was captured through template switching.

V was pared by 2 bases and J by 3 bases, with 32 bases between. The germline V gene encodes CDR1 MNHEY and CDR2 SVGEGT. The CDR3 length is 22 residues. A J-beta primer mix and a sample-barcoded 5' primer were used in a second PCR of roughly 6 to 11 cycles. All cDNA molecules were each tagged by a template-switch adaptor with 12 random nucleotides. Via MiXCR, TCRdb re-called the 5' RACE reads, giving one row per CDR3 protein. Among fewer than 2,000,000 distinct CDR3 sequences listed, 30% to 40% were seen once. This clonotype has more than one count but fewer than ten. Its antigen is as yet unknown. Findings and limits, study-wide: Researchers judged that diversity estimates from one million T cells fell short of true values.

Sequenced: blood. The chain couples TRBV6-2 or TRBV6-3 to TRBJ2-1, with D perhaps TRBD1 (6 bases). The sequence was obtained from a human donor in good health. This CDR3 reads CASSYPTTGLGADLSDYNEQFF. In nucleotides, the CDR3 is TGTGCCAGCAGTTACCCCACGACAGGTCTAGGAGCTGACCTCTCCGACTACAATGAGCAGTTCTTC.